The rows below give T cell receptor beta chains drawn from one sample of a study of blood T cell repertoires in COVID-19. Generated by immunoSEQ multiplex PCR, the TCRdb table keeps only in-frame clones and is missing some. The data contain 150,000 to 200,000 clones, about 80% of them singletons. Sequencing was performed on peripheral blood. The source is a woman older than 75 with acute or convalescent COVID-19. Each CDR3 is given with its conserved first and last residue. Fields, in order: V gene, D gene, J gene, clone size, CDR3 protein, CDR3 DNA. D genes are given only for firm matches. Clone size is stated in some rows and not others, as once, few, many or a class when expanded.

TRBV20-1	TRBD2	TRBJ2-7	.	CSASPSGRALTYEQYF	TGCAGTGCTAGTCCCAGCGGGAGGGCCCTGACCTACGAGCAGTACTTC
TRBV7-2	.	TRBJ1-2	.	CASSFRDGGGYTF	TGTGCCAGCAGCTTCAGGGATGGTGGGGGCTACACCTTC
TRBV19	TRBD1	TRBJ1-5	.	CASSILGTGVGSNQPQHF	TGTGCCAGTAGTATCTTAGGGACAGGGGTAGGAAGCAATCAGCCCCAGCATTTT
TRBV3-1/TRBV3-2	.	TRBJ1-2	.	CASSLEYYGYTF	TGTGCCAGCAGCCTCGAGTACTATGGCTACACCTTC
TRBV7-9	.	TRBJ2-3	many	CASSLSGDVTDTQYF	TGTGCCAGCAGCTTATCAGGGGATGTCACAGATACGCAGTATTTT
TRBV7-9	TRBD2	TRBJ2-7	.	CASSSGLAGNSYEQYF	TGTGCCAGCAGCTCAGGACTAGCGGGAAACTCCTACGAGCAGTACTTC
TRBV30	TRBD1	TRBJ1-6	.	CAWSVEGWLGQSLSPLHF	TGTGCCTGGAGTGTAGAAGGGTGGTTGGGACAGAGCCTTTCACCCCTCCACTTT
TRBV9	TRBD2	TRBJ2-4	.	CASSVGLAFNRAKNIQYF	TGTGCCAGCAGCGTGGGACTAGCGTTTAATCGAGCCAAAAACATTCAGTACTTC
TRBV2	.	TRBJ1-6	few	CASSEARRGGSPLHF	TGTGCCAGCAGTGAAGCGCGGCGCGGGGGCTCACCCCTCCACTTT
TRBV6-1	.	TRBJ2-1	.	CASSERPQGGGKQFF	TGTGCCAGCAGTGAACGACCACAGGGGGGGGGAAAGCAGTTCTTC
TRBV11-2	TRBD2	TRBJ2-7	.	CASSLGFERGYEQYF	TGTGCCAGCAGCTTAGGGTTTGAGCGGGGCTACGAGCAGTACTTC
TRBV12-3/TRBV12-4	.	TRBJ2-2	.	CASSFREAGELFF	TGTGCCAGCAGTTTTCGAGAGGCCGGGGAGCTGTTTTTT
TRBV27	.	TRBJ2-7	once	CASSSTSAGASGEQYF	TGTGCCAGCAGTTCGACGTCGGCAGGGGCGTCGGGCGAGCAGTACTTC